The entry below describes one T cell receptor (beta chain). Its antigen is still unknown. No base quality values were provided; no much bigger clone lies one nucleotide off. The time point label on this specimen signifies: week 35, safety follow-up. Each vaccine dose was 300 ug of a 20-mer mutant IDH1 peptide in Montanide, given subcutaneously with topical imiquimod. Eight vaccinations were administered to patients in weeks 1, 3, 5, 7, 11, 15, 19 and 23, corresponding to visits V03 through V10. The donors had newly diagnosed IDH1-mutant astrocytomas of WHO grade 3 or 4 that showed loss of nuclear ATRX. The samples were drawn from NOA16, a multicentre, single-arm, open-label phase I trial in Germany that tested a mutant IDH1 peptide vaccine in humans for the first time. Genomic DNA for TCRB sequencing was extracted from EDTA blood using the DNeasy Blood and Tissue Kit. This sample is part of a study of a mutant IDH1 vaccine in newly diagnosed glioma (dated by TCRdb to the early 2020s). Looking at the study overall: Vaccination began 4-6 weeks after radiotherapy alone, or alongside temozolomide cycles in the chemotherapy-containing groups. Of the 25 to 40 patients who were treated, around 62% were male and around 40% were female, and the mean age was about 40 years. Prior to enrollment, patients had been given standard therapy consisting of radiotherapy alone, temozolomide alone, or radiochemotherapy with temozolomide, with the combination given to most patients. The week-35 safety follow-up took place at visit V12, and the week-47 end of study took place at visit V13. Peripheral blood was drawn at six visits: V03 (baseline), V05, V07, V10, V12 and V13. Longitudinal TCRB deep sequencing was performed for roughly 24 treated patients wherever samples were available for exploratory analyses. Broad study findings and their caveats: Immune responses induced by the vaccine were seen in roughly 92% of patients across multiple MHC alleles. Pseudoprogression appeared unrelated to alterations in the top peripheral T cell clonotypes detected by TCRB sequencing. PBMC samples for TCRB deep sequencing were selected based on availability. The authors noted that analyses of patient blood samples could not be reproduced because of sample limitations.

The germline V gene gives CDR1 as LGHNA and CDR2 as YNFKEQ. The junction shows trimming of 4 bases on V and 0 bases on J, plus 12 bases between the germline ends. The CDR3 sequence holds 16 residues, the cysteine and phenylalanine included. Only the CDR3 DNA stays, 48 bases, in frame from base 1. Libraries were built with the immunoSEQ multiplex PCR assay. Rearranged TCR beta chain sequences were amplified using the hsTCRB Kit according to the manufacturer's protocol. An Illumina MiSeq was used to sequence the TCRB libraries. As for the original processing: The proprietary platform of the kit vendor was used for demultiplexing, trimming and gene mapping. The immuneACCESS repertoire file appears here via TCRdb, limited to in-frame rearrangements. These files lack a portion of the clones; in checked studies, under half of the deficit traces to unresolved V genes, and the cause of the others is not known. V and J calls and clone size are copied from that table; D and trimming were computed from the DNA. The sample table shows 70,000 or so clones, and more than 75% are seen once. Clones ranked in the top ten supply 1.5% to 2.5% of the sample.

This sequence originates from a man between 25 and 39 years old with glioma. This material consisted of PBMCs, taken from a glioma patient whose treatment included an IDH1 peptide vaccine. The rearrangement joined TRBV4-2 to TRBJ2-2, with the D gene uncertain. The nucleotides read TGTGCCAGCAGCCCAGTCTACAAGTCGAACACCGGGGAGCTGTTTTTT. Protein translation: CASSPVYKSNTGELFF.